Listed here are 11 T cell receptor beta chains from one sample, sequenced in a study of blood T cell repertoires in COVID-19. Libraries were prepared by immunoSEQ multiplex PCR; TCRdb keeps only in-frame clonotypes and omits some of them. Seen here are tens of thousands of clones, about 82% observed once, and the top ten hold roughly a quarter. Sequencing input: peripheral blood. The receptors were gathered from a human donor with active COVID-19. The donor label of this sample is uncertain.

This sequence joins TRBV19 and TRBJ2-5; 7 positions match TRBD2. This CDR3 region has 14 residues. The junction had 6 bases not matched to a gene; V was cut back by 3 bases and J by 5 bases. Per germline, CDR1 LNHDA and CDR2 SQIVND (reference sequence). This CDR3 is CASSIPGGRETQYF. CDR3 sequence (DNA): TGTGCCAGTAGTATCCCGGGAGGACGGGAGACCCAGTACTTC. Complete variable domain (other parts from reference TRBV19 and TRBJ2-5): DGGITQSPKYLFRKEGQNVTLSCEQNLNHDAMYWYRQDPGQGLRLIYYSQIVNDFQKGDIAEGYSVSREKKESFPLTVTSAQKNPTAFYLCASSIPGGRETQYFGPGTRLLVL.

This clone showed up just once. The rearrangement links TRBV7-2 to TRBJ2-2; possibly TRBD2 for D (7 bases). The CDR3 extends over 15 amino acids. Trimming pared 2 bases from V and 7 bases from J, leaving 14 bases between. Germline CDR1 is SGHTA and CDR2 is FQGNSA. The CDR3 reads CASSLIQGGIGELFF. DNA for the CDR3: TGTGCCAGCAGCTTAATACAGGGAGGGATCGGGGAGCTGTTTTTT.

The rearrangement uses TRBV30 and TRBJ1-4; 8 bases are a match to TRBD1. V shed 4 bases, J shed 7 bases, and the junction held 8 bases outside the gene matches. This CDR3 is built from 14 residues. CDR1 and CDR2 (germline): GTSNPN, SVGIG (reference sequence). CDR3 DNA sequence: TGTGCCTGGATCACCGGGACAGGAGGTGAAAAACTGTTTTTT. Protein: CAWITGTGGEKLFF.

This chain uses TRBV6-2 or TRBV6-3 with TRBJ2-1, with D tentatively TRBD2 (5 bases). The V and J ends lost 6 bases and 0 bases respectively, with 12 bases between them. Germline-derived CDR1 and CDR2 are MNHEY and SVGEGT. This CDR3 contains 15 residues. This CDR3 is CASSTSGGSYNEQFF. CDR3 bases: TGTGCCAGCAGCACGAGCGGAGGCTCCTACAATGAGCAGTTCTTC.

The chain combines TRBV7-2 with TRBJ1-5, with D perhaps TRBD1 (6 bases). From germline, CDR1 is SGHTA and CDR2 FQGNSA. Trimming stripped 2 bases from V and 4 bases from J, with 9 bases between. The CDR3 is made up of 14 amino acids. In nucleotides, the CDR3 is TGTGCCAGCAGCTTAATTCAGGGGAATCAGCCCCAGCATTTT. Protein: CASSLIQGNQPQHF.

In its sample, this clone was seen once. The V call is TRBV28, the J call TRBJ2-1; no reliable D call. V was cut by 10 bases and J by 9 bases, with 22 bases left in between. The CDR3 contains 14 residues. CDR1 is MDHEN and CDR2 is SYDVKM in the germline V gene. This chain's CDR3 is CATLNPNGAGEQFF. For the CDR3, the DNA is TGTGCCACCCTAAACCCCAACGGAGCCGGTGAGCAGTTCTTC. The variable domain in full, with the rest retrieved from reference TRBV28 and TRBJ2-1, is DVKVTQSSRYLVKRTGEKVFLECVQDMDHENMFWYRQDPGLGLRLIYFSYDVKMKEKGDIPEGYSVSREKKERFSLILESASTNQTSMYLCATLNPNGAGEQFFGPGTRLTVL.

The chain recombines TRBV7-8 with TRBJ1-1; no clear D. V was pared by 5 bases and J by 2 bases, with 24 bases between. CDR3 length: 18 amino acids. From germline, CDR1 is SGHVS and CDR2 FQNEAQ. CDR3 sequence: CASSRARFPYTGNTEAFF. DNA of the CDR3: TGTGCCAGCAGCCGAGCGAGATTCCCATATACGGGTAACACTGAAGCTTTCTTT.

This chain joins TRBV11-1 and TRBJ1-2, with 7 bases matching TRBD1. V dropped 0 bases and J dropped 6; count of bases not matched to a gene: 10. CDR3 size: 16 residues. Germline loops: CDR1 SGHAT, CDR2 FQDESV (reference sequence). CDR3 nucleotide sequence: TGTGCCAGCAGCTTAGCTCCCACAGGGGCGGATCATGGCTACACCTTC. It codes for CASSLAPTGADHGYTF.

This chain joins TRBV7-3 and TRBJ2-2; tentative D call: TRBD1 (7 bases). This CDR3 comprises 15 residues. CDR1 is SGHTA, CDR2 FQGTGA, per germline. Trimming took off 8 bases at V and 3 bases at J, with 16 bases between the two ends. In DNA, the CDR3 is TGTGCCAGCGGCGGGACAGACGACGACACCGGGGAGCTGTTTTTT. This encodes CASGGTDDDTGELFF.

The CDR3 is CASSAQTSGGNTGELFF. The CDR3 coding sequence is TGTGCCAGCAGCGCCCAGACTAGCGGGGGGAACACCGGGGAGCTGTTTTTT. The V and J genes are TRBV7-2 and TRBJ2-2, with 12 positions matching TRBD2. Germline CDR1 SGHTA, CDR2 FQGNSA. This CDR3 has 17 residues. Germline trimming cut 5 bases from V and 1 base from J; bases unmatched to any gene: 5.

The J gene is TRBJ2-7, the V gene TRBV20-1; tentatively, D is TRBD1 (6 bases). Trimming left V 7 bases short and J 6 bases short, with 13 bases between. The CDR3 contains 11 residues. The germline V gene has CDR1 DFQATT and CDR2 SNEGSKA (reference sequence). The CDR3 DNA reads as TGCAGTGGTCAGGGGACAAGCGAGCAGTACTTC. This encodes CSGQGTSEQYF.